The entry below gives a single T cell receptor (beta chain) sequence along with its context. These data belong to a study of T cell changes during pregnancy in multiple sclerosis. Using immunoSEQ multiplex PCR, the repertoire was profiled, and TCRdb retains in-frame clones only, with some absent. Of about 44,000 clones listed, 80% to 95% were seen once; the top ten hold roughly 0.7%. Sequencing was performed on CD4+ T cells from peripheral blood mononuclear cells, taken in the first trimester of pregnancy. This sequence was found in a female donor with multiple sclerosis, enrolled in a pregnancy study.

In nucleotides, the CDR3 is TGTGCCAGTAGTATAAATAGGAACACTGAAGCTTTCTTT. Encoded protein: CASSINRNTEAFF. The chain joins TRBV19 to TRBJ1-1, with D hard to call. V was pared by 2 bases and J by 1 base, with 5 bases between. CDR3 length equals 13 residues. CDR1 and CDR2 (germline): LNHDA, SQIVND (reference sequence).